A single sample gave rise to the 22 T cell receptor beta chains below, sequenced in a study of T cell responses to AZD1222 COVID-19 vaccine. Method: immunoSEQ multiplex PCR; TCRdb's copy keeps in-frame clones and lacks some. The profile shows 110,000 or so clones, 87% of them singletons. Sample: peripheral blood, taken on day 0 of AZD1222 vaccination. Receptors originate from an adult in good health.

The V call is TRBV7-9, the J call TRBJ1-1; possible D gene TRBD1, 5 bases. The length of the CDR3 is 12 residues. V dropped 2 bases and J dropped 10 bases, with 11 bases sitting between them. The germline gives CDR1 SEHNR, CDR2 FQNEAQ (reference sequence). CDR3 sequence: CASSLRDTGAFF. CDR3 DNA sequence: TGTGCCAGCAGCTTAAGAGATACAGGAGCTTTCTTT.

The CDR3 loop reads CASTSGGGYEKLFF. The DNA of the CDR3 is TGTGCCAGCACCTCCGGGGGGGGTTATGAAAAACTGTTTTTT. The chain has TRBV28 and TRBJ1-4, with D possibly matching TRBD1 (5 bases). The CDR3 runs to 14 residues. CDR1 is MDHEN, CDR2 SYDVKM, per germline. Trimming shortened V by 7 bases and J by 6 bases, and 15 bases separated the two germline ends.

A few counts support this clone. The chain carries TRBV4-3 and TRBJ1-1; D is perhaps TRBD1 (5 bases). Trimming pared 0 bases from V and 1 base from J, leaving 9 bases between. The germline V gene encodes CDR1 LGHNA and CDR2 YSLEER. CDR3 length equals 15 residues. The CDR3 protein is CASSQDPGKNTEAFF. CDR3 DNA sequence: TGCGCCAGCAGCCAAGACCCAGGGAAGAACACTGAAGCTTTCTTT.

This chain uses TRBV11-2 with TRBJ1-4, with D perhaps TRBD1 (5 bases). With 3 bases removed from V and 7 bases from J, the gap between germline ends came to 12 bases. The germline CDR1 and CDR2 sequences are SGHAT and FQNNGV. The CDR3 sequence is 14 residues long. The CDR3: CASSFGRGGEKLFF. The CDR3 coding sequence is TGTGCCAGCAGCTTTGGGAGGGGCGGTGAAAAACTGTTTTTT.

This chain connects TRBV10-2 to TRBJ1-2, with 9 bases aligning to TRBD1. Germline trimming cut 8 bases from V and 4 bases from J; bases unmatched to any gene: 8. The CDR3 is 14 residues long. In germline, CDR1 is WSHSY, CDR2 SAAADI. As DNA, the CDR3 is TGCGCCAGCGCACAAACAGGGGGCTTCTATGGCTACACCTTC. This encodes CASAQTGGFYGYTF.

This clone occurred once. The gene calls are TRBV28 and TRBJ1-4; 9 bases fit TRBD1. Trimming at V came to 2 bases and at J to 7 bases, leaving 11 bases not matched to a gene. The length of the CDR3 is 17 residues. The V gene's germline CDR1 is MDHEN and CDR2 SYDVKM. CDR3 sequence: CASSLDRGRQGVEKLFF. DNA of the CDR3: TGTGCCAGCAGTTTAGATAGGGGAAGACAGGGGGTTGAAAAACTGTTTTTT.

This clone was counted a single time. This sequence joins TRBV29-1 and TRBJ1-1; maybe TRBD1 (6 bases). Trimming cost V 7 bases and J 4 bases, with 25 bases left between them. The CDR3 spans 16 residues. Germline loops: CDR1 SQVTM, CDR2 ANQGSEA. Here the CDR3 DNA reads TGCAGCGCCTACCCCGGCGCCCAGGGGCCGGGCACTGAAGCTTTCTTT. It specifies CSAYPGAQGPGTEAFF.

The J gene is TRBJ2-1, the V gene TRBV3-1 (or the pseudogene TRBV3-2); 14 nucleotides line up with TRBD2. The V and J ends lost 2 bases and 6 bases, in that order; junction bases with no gene match: 3. Germline values: CDR1 LGHDT, CDR2 YNNKEL (reference sequence). The CDR3 length is 16 residues. CDR3 nucleotide sequence: TGTGCCAGCAGCCAACCGGGACTAGCGGGAGTCAATGAGCAGTTCTTC. As protein: CASSQPGLAGVNEQFF.

The chain recombines TRBV9 with TRBJ2-7; a possible D gene is TRBD2 (5 bases). This CDR3 contains 15 residues. The germline V gene encodes CDR1 SGDLS and CDR2 YYNGEE. The V gene lost 2 bases and the J gene lost 1 base, with 13 bases spanning the gap. The CDR3 nucleotides read TGTGCCAGCAGCGTGGGCGAGGGCATTTCCTACGAGCAGTACTTC. Translation: CASSVGEGISYEQYF.

The chain's CDR3 is CASSIGGTSYEQYF. CDR3 sequence (DNA): TGTGCCAGTAGTATTGGGGGCACATCCTACGAGCAGTACTTC. The V call is TRBV19, the J call TRBJ2-7, with D perhaps matching TRBD1 (6 bases). V lost 3 bases, J lost 1 base, and 10 bases lay in between. Looked up from germline, CDR1 is LNHDA and CDR2 is SQIVND (reference sequence). CDR3 length: 14 residues. The variable domain in full, with the rest retrieved from reference TRBV19 and TRBJ2-7, is DGGITQSPKYLFRKEGQNVTLSCEQNLNHDAMYWYRQDPGQGLRLIYYSQIVNDFQKGDIAEGYSVSREKKESFPLTVTSAQKNPTAFYLCASSIGGTSYEQYFGPGTRLTVT.

This clone was seen just once. The chain recombines TRBV7-6 with TRBJ2-3; 9 nucleotides line up with TRBD1. This CDR3 contains 15 residues. V trimming: 4 bases; J trimming: 2 bases; junction bases outside the gene matches: 4. Germline CDR1 SGHVS, CDR2 FNYEAQ. The CDR3 loop is CASSWGQGPTDTQYF. Here the CDR3 DNA reads TGTGCCAGCAGCTGGGGACAGGGACCCACAGATACGCAGTATTTT.

The chain recombines TRBV4-3 with TRBJ2-7; TRBD1 agrees at 9 bases. With V trimmed by 0 bases and J by 7 bases, 7 bases remained unmatched. The germline V gene has CDR1 LGHNA and CDR2 YSLEER. The CDR3 sequence is 15 residues long. CDR3 sequence: CASSQDAQGAREQYF. CDR3 in DNA: TGCGCCAGCAGCCAAGACGCACAGGGGGCGCGGGAGCAGTACTTC.

The chain uses TRBV7-2 and TRBJ1-1; TRBD1 aligns across 10 bases. The CDR3 totals 15 residues. Per the germline V gene, CDR1 is SGHTA and CDR2 is FQGNSA. V shed 4 bases and J 5 bases; nucleotides not matched to a gene: 7. The DNA for the CDR3 is TGTGCCAGCAGCTCCACGGGACAGGGGTTTACTGAAGCTTTCTTT. Translated: CASSSTGQGFTEAFF. The full variable domain, completed using reference TRBV7-2 and TRBJ1-1, is GAGVSQSPSNKVTEKGKDVELRCDPISGHTALYWYRQSLGQGLEFLIYFQGNSAPDKSGLPSDRFSAERTGGSVSTLTIQRTQQEDSAVYLCASSSTGQGFTEAFFGQGTRLTVV.

The chain links TRBV6-6 to TRBJ2-7; D is undetermined. Germline V gene lookup returns CDR1 MNHNY and CDR2 SVGAGI (reference sequence). Deletions cut 4 bases from V and 6 bases from J, with 19 bases between. The CDR3 has 15 amino acids. CDR3 sequence reads: CASSSSVPGLPEQYF. CDR3 nucleotide sequence: TGTGCCAGCAGTTCTAGTGTGCCGGGCCTTCCCGAGCAGTACTTC.

The V call is TRBV13, the J call TRBJ2-7; 10 positions agree with TRBD2. Per the germline V gene, CDR1 is PRHDT and CDR2 is FYEKMQ (reference sequence). The CDR3 has 16 residues. Trimming removed 5 bases from V and 5 bases from J; junction bases left unmatched: 12. For the CDR3, the DNA is TGTGCCAGCAGCGCGGGGCTAGCGGGAGTATTTGACGAGCAGTACTTC. This translates into CASSAGLAGVFDEQYF.

This chain joins TRBV5-1 and TRBJ2-7; D remains unclear. Trimming took 0 bases from V and 0 from J, leaving 10 bases between them. CDR1 and CDR2 (germline): SGHRS, YFSETQ. The CDR3 covers 15 residues. CDR3 in DNA: TGCGCCAGCAGCTTGGGAGACACCATCTCCTACGAGCAGTACTTC. Its translation: CASSLGDTISYEQYF.

This chain connects TRBV28 to TRBJ2-1; 7 nucleotides line up with TRBD2. J was trimmed by 0 bases and V by 4 bases; bases with no gene match: 9. Germline V gene data show CDR1 as MDHEN and CDR2 as SYDVKM. This CDR3 contains 17 residues. The CDR3 spells CASSSSSSGYSYNEQFF. The CDR3 DNA reads TGTGCCAGCAGTTCCTCCTCTAGCGGTTACTCCTACAATGAGCAGTTCTTC.

The CDR3 nucleotides read TGTGCCAGCAGCTTAGGGTCTTCACCGGAGGCTGAAGCTTTCTTT. This encodes CASSLGSSPEAEAFF. The chain couples TRBV9 to TRBJ1-1; D unresolved. This CDR3 is built from 15 residues. From germline, CDR1 is SGDLS and CDR2 YYNGEE. V was pared by 4 bases and J by 6 bases, with 19 bases between.

V gene TRBV29-1 combines with J gene TRBJ2-2; 7 bases are shared with TRBD2. Trimming took 6 bases from V and 4 from J; bases not matched to a gene: 5. This CDR3 contains 13 residues. CDR1 and CDR2 (germline): SQVTM, ANQGSEA. CDR3 DNA sequence: TGCAGCGTCGGGGGGACTACCACCGGGGAGCTGTTTTTT. It codes for CSVGGTTTGELFF.

CDR3 sequence: CASSYSEARYYNEQFF. In DNA, the CDR3 is TGTGCCAGCAGTTACTCGGAGGCACGCTACTACAATGAGCAGTTCTTC. The rearrangement joins TRBV6-5 to TRBJ2-1; D perhaps matches TRBD2 (5 bases). Germline lookup yields CDR1 MNHEY and CDR2 SVGAGI. Trimming removed 0 bases at V and 3 bases at J, with 12 bases between. This CDR3 spans 16 amino acids.

Points on this clone: This sample also contains other DNA sequences that code for the same CDR3. V usage is TRBV19 and J usage is TRBJ2-3; no reliable D call. V lost 3 bases and J lost 0, with 10 bases in between. Germline loops: CDR1 LNHDA, CDR2 SQIVND (reference sequence). This CDR3 comprises 15 residues. The CDR3 is CASSIGGTSTDTQYF. For the CDR3, the DNA is TGTGCCAGTAGTATCGGCGGTACTAGCACAGATACGCAGTATTTT.

CDR3 residues: CASSSIGTTGNTIYF. The CDR3 DNA reads as TGTGCCAGCAGCTCCATCGGGACCACTGGAAACACCATATATTTT. V gene TRBV9 combines with J gene TRBJ1-3; tentative D call: TRBD1 (5 bases). The germline V gene has CDR1 SGDLS and CDR2 YYNGEE. V lost 4 bases and J lost 2, with 13 bases in between. This CDR3 region has 15 residues.